Following are 24 T cell receptor beta chains from one sample sequenced in a study of CD8 T cells in ankylosing spondylitis. TCRdb recomputed calls from the 5' RACE reads with MiXCR, one row per CDR3 protein. The table includes around 230,000 distinct CDR3 sequences, about 9.1% detected once. The sequencing sample was made of blood, either unsorted or a sorted T cell fraction (not recorded which). Source of these receptors: a male donor with ankylosing spondylitis or in good health (not recorded which).

This clonotype was seen at least ten times. The V call is TRBV18, the J call TRBJ2-4, with 12 bases lining up with TRBD2. The CDR3 runs to 18 residues. V gave up 4 bases and J gave up 5 bases; unmatched junction bases: 12. Germline CDR1 is KGHSH and CDR2 is LQKENI. CDR3 protein: CASSLGTSGYLLENIQYF. As DNA, the CDR3 is TGTGCCAGCTCACTAGGGACTAGCGGGTACCTTTTGGAAAACATTCAGTACTTC. The full variable domain, with the rest looked up from reference TRBV18 and TRBJ2-4, is NAGVMQNPRHLVRRRGQEARLRCSPMKGHSHVYWYRQLPEEGLKFMVYLQKENIIDESGMPKERFSAEFPKEGPSILRIQQVVRGDSAAYFCASSLGTSGYLLENIQYFGAGTRLSVL.

The sample holds many counts of this clonotype. V is TRBV9 and J is TRBJ2-1; 7 bases match TRBD2. Germline V gene lookup returns CDR1 SGDLS and CDR2 YYNGEE. Unmatched junction bases numbered 2, after V lost 0 bases and J lost 5 bases. The CDR3 extends over 14 amino acids. The DNA for the CDR3 is TGTGCCAGCAGCGTAGCTCTAGCGGACAATGAGCAGTTCTTC. This codes for CASSVALADNEQFF.

The table lists this clonotype with a few counts. DNA of the CDR3: TGTGCCAGCAGCGCCGACTGGGTTCGAGAGACCCAGTACTTC. Translation gives CASSADWVRETQYF. This chain connects TRBV7-2 to TRBJ2-5; D not certain. V dropped 5 bases and J dropped 4 bases, with 14 bases sitting between them. The CDR3 is 14 amino acids. Germline CDR1 and CDR2: SGHTA and FQGNSA.

This clonotype was counted between two and nine times. The chain carries TRBV13 and TRBJ2-7; 7 bases align to TRBD1. Germline loops: CDR1 PRHDT, CDR2 FYEKMQ (reference sequence). CDR3 size: 13 residues. J was trimmed by 6 bases and V by 3 bases; bases with no gene match: 5. CDR3 region: CASSFTGVGEQYF. In DNA, the CDR3 is TGTGCCAGCAGCTTTACAGGGGTTGGCGAGCAGTACTTC.

This clonotype was found many times. V gene TRBV20-1 combines with J gene TRBJ1-5, with D unresolved. Germline loops: CDR1 DFQATT, CDR2 SNEGSKA (reference sequence). Trimming removed 7 bases at V and 3 bases at J, with 13 bases between. This CDR3 has 13 amino acids. CDR3 protein: CSVWDRPNQPQHF. For the CDR3, the DNA is TGCAGTGTCTGGGATCGGCCCAATCAGCCCCAGCATTTT.

The rearrangement links TRBV20-1 to TRBJ2-7; 15 bases agree with TRBD2. CDR1 and CDR2 from the germline V gene are DFQATT and SNEGSKA (reference sequence). V lost 4 bases, J lost 0 bases, and 4 bases stayed unmatched. This CDR3 comprises 16 residues. CDR3 in DNA: TGCAGTGCTACCGGACTAGCGGGAGGGAGCTCCTACGAGCAGTACTTC. Protein sequence: CSATGLAGGSSYEQYF.

This clonotype was seen at least ten times. CDR3 region: CSAITGNYGYTF. Here the CDR3 DNA reads TGCAGTGCCATAACGGGTAACTATGGCTACACCTTC. The V call is TRBV20-1, the J call TRBJ1-2; D uncertain. The CDR3 sequence is 12 residues long. V lost 6 bases to trimming and J lost 1 base, with 9 bases between them. The germline V gene has CDR1 DFQATT and CDR2 SNEGSKA (reference sequence).

This clonotype was observed at least ten times. The chain uses TRBV6-5 and TRBJ2-1; no clear D gene. The V and J ends lost 0 bases and 4 bases respectively, with 7 bases between them. CDR1 and CDR2 from the germline V gene are MNHEY and SVGAGI. The CDR3 runs 14 residues. The CDR3 DNA sequence: TGTGCCAGCAGTTACTCGATTGGTTACAATGAGCAGTTCTTC. This sequence encodes CASSYSIGYNEQFF.

This clonotype was observed at least ten times. This chain connects TRBV11-2 to TRBJ2-5; the D is unclear. The CDR3 spans 16 residues. The germline V gene encodes CDR1 SGHAT and CDR2 FQNNGV. The V gene lost 0 bases and the J gene lost 0 bases, with 11 bases spanning the gap. The DNA of the CDR3 is TGTGCCAGCAGCTTAGAGTCACGGACGTACCAAGAGACCCAGTACTTC. This encodes CASSLESRTYQETQYF.

This clonotype was detected ten times or more. The chain combines TRBV20-1 with TRBJ2-7, with 7 bases matching TRBD1. V gave up 1 base and J gave up 3 bases; unmatched junction bases: 3. Looked up from germline, CDR1 is DFQATT and CDR2 is SNEGSKA (reference sequence). This CDR3 has 13 residues. DNA of the CDR3: TGCAGTGCTAGAGGCCAGGGGGTCTACGAGCAGTACTTC. Amino acids: CSARGQGVYEQYF.

This chain joins TRBV18 and TRBJ2-7; TRBD1 aligns across 7 bases. Per germline, CDR1 KGHSH and CDR2 LQKENI. The CDR3 consists of 11 residues. With 4 bases clipped from V and 8 bases from J, the junction kept 2 bases outside the gene matches. Written as DNA, the CDR3 is TGTGCCAGCTCACTACAGGGGCAGCAGTACTTC. Translated, it gives CASSLQGQQYF.

There are many counts of this clonotype. This chain joins TRBV20-1 and TRBJ1-2; 7 bases are shared with TRBD1. With 4 bases clipped from V and 5 bases from J, the junction kept 10 bases outside the gene matches. Per germline, CDR1 DFQATT and CDR2 SNEGSKA (reference sequence). The CDR3 sequence is 14 residues long. CDR3 in DNA: TGCAGTGCTACCTCGGCACAGGGGCCGTATGGCTACACCTTC. This codes for CSATSAQGPYGYTF.

This clonotype was seen at least ten times. This sequence joins TRBV10-3 and TRBJ2-6; D might be TRBD1 (5 bases). Germline CDR1 is ENHRY and CDR2 is SYGVKD. This CDR3 is 17 amino acids long. V lost 3 bases, J lost 0 bases, and 12 bases lay in between. For the CDR3, the DNA is TGTGCCATCAGTGACAGGGCGCCCGACTCTGGGGCCAACGTCCTGACTTTC. This gives the protein CAISDRAPDSGANVLTF.

This clonotype was recorded many times. V usage is TRBV6-1 and J usage is TRBJ1-4, with TRBD1 matching over 7 bases. The germline V gene encodes CDR1 MNHNS and CDR2 SASEGT. V shed 10 bases, J shed 8 bases, and the junction held 13 bases outside the gene matches. This CDR3 has 14 amino acids. CDR3 region: CATARRPGGEKLFF. CDR3 nucleotides: TGTGCCACGGCTCGAAGGCCAGGGGGGGAAAAACTGTTTTTT.

This clonotype was found a few times. The gene calls are TRBV7-8 and TRBJ2-2; 16 nucleotides agree with TRBD2. This CDR3 is 14 amino acids long. With V trimmed by 8 bases and J by 7 bases, 1 base remained unmatched. Germline CDR1 is SGHVS and CDR2 is FQNEAQ. The CDR3: CASGTSGRVGELFF. CDR3 nucleotide sequence: TGTGCCAGCGGGACTAGCGGGAGGGTCGGGGAGCTGTTTTTT.

There are many counts of this clonotype. Here the CDR3 reads CASSQTGTGYTF. CDR3 sequence (DNA): TGTGCCAGCAGCCAAACAGGGACTGGCTACACCTTC. This sequence joins TRBV3-1 and TRBJ1-2; tentative D call: TRBD1 (6 bases). The V gene lost 2 bases and the J gene lost 7 bases, with 8 bases spanning the gap. The CDR3 runs 12 residues. Germline-derived CDR1 and CDR2 are LGHDT and YNNKEL (reference sequence).

This clonotype was observed a few times. The rearrangement joins TRBV5-1 to TRBJ1-1, with 7 nucleotides matching TRBD1. Looked up from germline, CDR1 is SGHRS and CDR2 is YFSETQ. CDR3 length: 14 amino acids. The V segment lost 0 bases and the J segment 11 bases; nucleotides outside the gene matches: 10. For the CDR3, the DNA is TGCGCCAGCAGCTTGGCCCCAGGGACAGATGGGGCTTTCTTT. This encodes CASSLAPGTDGAFF. Supplemented by reference TRBV5-1 and TRBJ1-1, the full variable domain reads KAGVTQTPRYLIKTRGQQVTLSCSPISGHRSVSWYQQTPGQGLQFLFEYFSETQRNKGNFPGRFSGRQFSNSRSEMNVSTLELGDSALYLCASSLAPGTDGAFFGQGTRLTVV.

Many counts were recorded for this clonotype. The rearrangement links TRBV6-1 to TRBJ1-5; no clear D. V was trimmed by 3 bases and J by 5 bases, leaving 8 bases between them. This CDR3 has 13 amino acids. Germline values: CDR1 MNHNS, CDR2 SASEGT. CDR3 DNA sequence: TGTGCCAGCAGTGACCGGACGGATCAGCCCCAGCATTTT. Translating it yields CASSDRTDQPQHF.

In this sample, this clonotype turned up many times. CDR3 residues: CAIGSGTSRGETQYF. The CDR3 nucleotides read TGTGCCATTGGTTCCGGGACTAGCAGAGGAGAGACCCAGTACTTC. This chain links TRBV10-3 with TRBJ2-5; 9 bases agree with TRBD2. The CDR3 consists of 15 residues. CDR1 is ENHRY, CDR2 SYGVKD, per germline. After removal of 9 bases from V and 4 bases from J, the junction contained 12 bases not matched to a gene.

This clonotype was detected ten times or more. This chain joins TRBV5-1 and TRBJ2-2; 8 bases agree with TRBD1. V lost 4 bases to trimming and J lost 1 base; unmatched junction nucleotides: 3. Germline values: CDR1 SGHRS, CDR2 YFSETQ. The CDR3 loop spans 15 amino acids. CDR3 residues: CASSPDRGNTGELFF. The CDR3, as DNA: TGCGCCAGCAGCCCAGACAGGGGGAACACCGGGGAGCTGTTTTTT.

This clonotype was recorded at least ten times. V and J are TRBV28 and TRBJ2-5; 9 bases match TRBD2. V trimming: 3 bases; J trimming: 2 bases; junction bases outside the gene matches: 13. Germline V lookup: CDR1 MDHEN, CDR2 SYDVKM. The CDR3 contains 18 residues. CDR3 bases: TGTGCCAGCAGTTTCCCCCTTGCGGGGGGGTCAGGGCAAGAGACCCAGTACTTC. Translation gives CASSFPLAGGSGQETQYF. Full variable domain (missing parts from reference TRBV28 and TRBJ2-5): DVKVTQSSRYLVKRTGEKVFLECVQDMDHENMFWYRQDPGLGLRLIYFSYDVKMKEKGDIPEGYSVSREKKERFSLILESASTNQTSMYLCASSFPLAGGSGQETQYFGPGTRLLVL.

This clonotype was recorded many times. This rearrangement joins TRBV30 to TRBJ2-3, with 8 bases aligning to TRBD2. V lost 7 bases to trimming and J lost 4 bases; unmatched junction nucleotides: 13. Germline V gives CDR1 GTSNPN, CDR2 SVGIG (reference sequence). The CDR3 runs 15 residues. CDR3 nucleotide sequence: TGTGCCTTTCAAGCGGGAGAGCTTTTCCCAGATACGCAGTATTTT. It encodes CAFQAGELFPDTQYF.

This clonotype has more than one count but fewer than ten. CDR3 sequence (DNA): TGTGCCACCAGCAGAGACGCGGTCCGAAGCACAGATACGCAGTATTTT. It translates to CATSRDAVRSTDTQYF. The chain links TRBV15 to TRBJ2-3; D unresolved. The CDR3 has 16 residues. V lost 0 bases, J lost 0 bases, and 10 bases lay in between. The germline gives CDR1 LNHNV, CDR2 YYDKDF (reference sequence).

There are a few counts of this clonotype. V is TRBV20-1 and J is TRBJ2-1; tentatively, D is TRBD2 (5 bases). This CDR3 is built from 16 residues. Germline CDR1 DFQATT, CDR2 SNEGSKA (reference sequence). The V end was cut by 0 bases, the J end by 2 bases, with 14 bases between. The CDR3 DNA reads TGCAGTGCTAGAGATGGAGAGGGTGCAGCCTACAATGAGCAGTTCTTC. Encoded protein: CSARDGEGAAYNEQFF.